Following are 30 T cell receptor beta chains from one sample sequenced in a study of blood T cells in healthy people across ages. Sample-barcoded 5' priming and a J-beta primer mix drove a second PCR of about 6 to 12 cycles. From the 5' RACE reads, TCRdb called clonotypes with MiXCR, one entry per CDR3 protein. The sample gives around 1.7 million distinct CDR3 sequences, about 30% of which show up once; 7% to 9% is in the top ten. The sequenced sample consisted of blood. Receptors originate from a woman aged 30 to 39 in good health.

V and J are TRBV27 and TRBJ1-2; D remains unclear. Trimming removed 5 bases from V and 8 bases from J, with 18 bases in between. CDR1 is MNHEY, CDR2 SMNVEV, per germline (reference sequence). The CDR3 runs 14 residues. The CDR3 protein is CASSPFTLEAGYTF. In nucleotides, the CDR3 is TGTGCCAGCAGTCCCTTTACTCTCGAGGCGGGCTACACCTTC.

The V gene is TRBV20-1, the J gene TRBJ2-7, with D uncertain. The J call is doubtful: the DNA matches TRBJ2-1 better. Per germline, CDR1 DFQATT and CDR2 SNEGSKA (reference sequence). The length of the CDR3 is 14 residues. CDR3 bases: TGCAGTGCTAACCCGTCTAGTGATCACAATGAGCAGTTCTTC. This translates into CSANPSSDHNEQFF.

This clonotype was seen ten or more times. The rearrangement uses TRBV7-2 and TRBJ2-4; D is unclear. Germline V gene sequence: CDR1 SGHTA, CDR2 FQGNSA. The CDR3 runs 12 residues. The ends were cut back, 2 bases at V and 2 bases at J, with 1 base in the middle. The CDR3 sequence is CASSLSKNIQYF. The CDR3 coding sequence is TGTGCCAGCAGCTTATCCAAAAACATTCAGTACTTC.

With regard to this clonotype: Because it lacks the conserved phenylalanine or tryptophan at the end, this CDR3 is likely a read error. V and J are TRBV14 and TRBJ2-5; TRBD1 agrees at 8 bases. The length of the CDR3 is 14 residues. Germline CDR1 and CDR2: SGHDN and FVKESK. With V trimmed by 1 base and J by 10 bases, 8 bases remained unmatched. CDR3 amino acids: CASSQGWTGTDQYV. CDR3 coding DNA: TGTGCCAGCAGCCAAGGGTGGACAGGGACGGACCAGTACGTC.

The chain joins TRBV2 to TRBJ1-4; 7 nucleotides agree with TRBD1. CDR3 size: 13 residues. Germline V gene lookup returns CDR1 SNHLY and CDR2 FYNNEI. The V and J ends lost 7 bases and 10 bases, in that order; junction bases with no gene match: 9. CDR3: CASNQGDNGKLFF. The DNA of the CDR3 is TGTGCCAGCAACCAGGGGGACAACGGAAAACTGTTTTTT.

J is TRBJ1-5 and V is TRBV20-1; D is undetermined. Germline V gene lookup returns CDR1 DFQATT and CDR2 SNEGSKA (reference sequence). The CDR3 is made up of 13 amino acids. CDR3 DNA sequence: TGCAGCGGCCGCGAGTATAGCAATCAGCCCCAGCATTTT. Amino acids: CSGREYSNQPQHF.

V gene TRBV2 combines with J gene TRBJ1-5; TRBD1 matches at 11 bases. The CDR3 has 17 amino acids. With 3 bases clipped from V and 7 bases from J, the junction kept 11 bases outside the gene matches. The germline CDR1 and CDR2 sequences are SNHLY and FYNNEI. CDR3 sequence reads: CASSEWGRTGGMQPQHF. The CDR3, as DNA: TGTGCCAGCAGTGAGTGGGGACGGACAGGGGGCATGCAGCCCCAGCATTTT.

The V call is TRBV20-1, the J call TRBJ1-1; D remains ambiguous. The germline V gene encodes CDR1 DFQATT and CDR2 SNEGSKA (reference sequence). The CDR3 length is 14 residues. V was clipped by 3 bases and J by 0 bases, with 11 bases between them. CDR3 DNA: TGCAGTGCTAGCAAGGGAGGTATGAACACTGAAGCTTTCTTT. This gives the protein CSASKGGMNTEAFF.

V and J are TRBV7-2 and TRBJ2-7, with TRBD1 identical over 11 bases. The CDR3 loop spans 14 amino acids. J lost 5 bases, V lost 6 bases, and 6 bases had no gene match. Looked up from germline, CDR1 is SGHTA and CDR2 is FQGNSA. In nucleotides, the CDR3 is TGTGCCAGCAGAAAGGACAGGGGGCTCAACGAGCAGTACTTC. Translated: CASRKDRGLNEQYF.

This clonotype was counted a few times. The CDR3 coding sequence is TGCAGTGCAACGCCTCGGGAACCCGAGACCCAGTACTTC. It yields the protein CSATPREPETQYF. The chain carries TRBV20-1 and TRBJ2-5; perhaps TRBD2 as D (5 bases). The germline V and J ends were trimmed by 6 bases and 5 bases, with 16 bases remaining between them. CDR1 is DFQATT and CDR2 is SNEGSKA in the germline V gene (reference sequence). This CDR3 is built from 13 residues.

This clonotype showed up just a few times. This sequence joins TRBV21-1 and TRBJ2-1; the D call in the table, TRBD1, was not verified against the DNA. TRBV21-1 is a listed pseudogene. The CDR3 is made up of 14 amino acids. This CDR3 reads CASSRGQKYNEQFF. DNA for the CDR3: TGTGCCAGCAGCAGGGGACAGAAATACAATGAGCAGTTCTTC.

This clonotype was seen more than once but under ten times. The V gene is TRBV29-1, the J gene TRBJ1-2; D is undetermined. In germline, CDR1 is SQVTM, CDR2 ANQGSEA. The CDR3 is made up of 12 amino acids. V gave up 3 bases and J gave up 4 bases, with 9 bases separating them. CDR3 residues: CSVDHSSYGYTF. CDR3 nucleotides: TGCAGCGTTGACCACAGCAGCTATGGCTACACCTTC.

This clonotype was seen repeatedly, ten times or more. The chain recombines TRBV29-1 with TRBJ2-7; perhaps TRBD1 as D (5 bases). V gave up 5 bases and J gave up 4 bases, with 15 bases separating them. The germline gives CDR1 SQVTM, CDR2 ANQGSEA. The CDR3 sequence is 13 residues long. This CDR3 reads CSVPSPRGYEQYF. The CDR3 nucleotides read TGCAGCGTTCCCTCCCCAAGGGGATACGAGCAGTACTTC.

This clonotype was found many times. The V gene is TRBV5-1, the J gene TRBJ2-7; a weak D match, TRBD1 (5 bases). The V end lost 1 base, the J end lost 4 bases, and 12 bases lay between the germline ends. Germline V gene data show CDR1 as SGHRS and CDR2 as YFSETQ. This CDR3 region has 14 residues. For the CDR3, the DNA is TGCGCCAGCAGCTTGAATCAGGGTATGTACGAGCAGTACTTC. Translation gives CASSLNQGMYEQYF. The full variable domain, its missing parts supplied by reference TRBV5-1 and TRBJ2-7, is KAGVTQTPRYLIKTRGQQVTLSCSPISGHRSVSWYQQTPGQGLQFLFEYFSETQRNKGNFPGRFSGRQFSNSRSEMNVSTLELGDSALYLCASSLNQGMYEQYFGPGTRLTVT.

As regards this clonotype: One junction end does not reproduce the germline sequence, and a read error may be involved. The V gene is TRBV11-2, the J gene TRBJ2-4; tentative D call: TRBD1 (6 bases). The CDR3 runs 17 residues. Germline CDR1 reads SGHAT; CDR2 reads FQNNGV. The CDR3 protein is CASSLVGPGDRRNLQYF. The CDR3, as DNA: TGCGCCAGCAGCTTAGTCGGACCAGGGGACCGGAGGAACCTTCAGTACTTC.

This clonotype was seen many times. V usage is TRBV29-1 and J usage is TRBJ2-5, with a possible D match to TRBD1 (5 bases). Between the trimmed V and J ends, which lost 5 bases and 1 base, there was a span of 20 bases. CDR3 length: 16 residues. Germline CDR1 and CDR2: SQVTM and ANQGSEA. The CDR3 sequence: CSVLTTRQSSQETQYF. CDR3 nucleotide sequence: TGCAGCGTTCTTACCACCCGACAGAGTAGCCAAGAGACCCAGTACTTC.

The V and J genes are TRBV18 and TRBJ1-5; 8 bases are shared with TRBD1. The CDR3 contains 17 residues. After removal of 5 bases from V and 6 bases from J, the junction contained 15 bases not matched to a gene. CDR1 and CDR2 (germline): KGHSH, LQKENI. In DNA form, the CDR3 reads TGTGCCAGCTCATCTACTACGGACAGGGCCCGAGGTCAGCCCCAGCATTTT. Translated, it gives CASSSTTDRARGQPQHF.

The gene calls are TRBV2 and TRBJ1-2; 7 bases line up with TRBD1. V lost 4 bases and J lost 4; bases outside the gene matches: 3. Germline CDR1 SNHLY, CDR2 FYNNEI. The CDR3 extends over 13 amino acids. CDR3 coding DNA: TGTGCCAGCAGTGGGGACAGTCGCTATGGCTACACCTTC. This sequence encodes CASSGDSRYGYTF.

The chain uses TRBV20-1 and TRBJ2-6; D perhaps matches TRBD1 (6 bases). The CDR3 loop spans 16 amino acids. V was shortened by 3 bases and J by 1 base, with 13 bases between the two germline ends. Per the germline V gene, CDR1 is DFQATT and CDR2 is SNEGSKA (reference sequence). The CDR3 is CSASESGVSGANVLTF. In DNA, the CDR3 is TGCAGTGCTAGCGAGTCAGGGGTGTCTGGGGCCAACGTCCTGACTTTC.

The rearrangement joins TRBV15 to TRBJ1-1; 10 bases are a match to TRBD1. This CDR3 comprises 14 residues. CDR1 and CDR2 (germline): LNHNV, YYDKDF (reference sequence). The V and J ends lost 9 bases and 0 bases, in that order; junction bases with no gene match: 4. In DNA, the CDR3 is TGTGCCACGGGGACAGGGGAGATGAACACTGAAGCTTTCTTT. Protein sequence: CATGTGEMNTEAFF.

With regard to this clonotype: At one end, the junction sequence differs from germline, possibly due to a read error. The CDR3, as DNA: TGTTCCAGCGTACGGGTCACTGAAGCTTTCTTT. The encoded protein is CSSVRVTEAFF. This chain connects TRBV6-1 to TRBJ1-1; no definite D call. In germline, CDR1 is MNHNS, CDR2 SASEGT. CDR3 size: 11 residues.

V gene TRBV7-9 combines with J gene TRBJ2-1; a weak D match, TRBD2 (6 bases). Trimming removed 0 bases at V and 5 bases at J, with 14 bases between. The germline CDR1 and CDR2 sequences are SEHNR and FQNEAQ (reference sequence). The CDR3 extends over 16 amino acids. The CDR3 DNA sequence: TGTGCCAGCAGCTTAGCGCGCGGGGCCTCTCACAATGAGCAGTTCTTC. It is translated as CASSLARGASHNEQFF. The whole variable domain, remainder taken from reference TRBV7-9 and TRBJ2-1, is DTGVSQNPRHKITKRGQNVTFRCDPISEHNRLYWYRQTLGQGPEFLTYFQNEAQLEKSRLLSDRFSAERPKGSFSTLEIQRTEQGDSAMYLCASSLARGASHNEQFFGPGTRLTVL.

With respect to this clonotype: At one end, the junction sequence differs from germline, possibly due to a read error. V is TRBV2 and J is TRBJ2-6; D could derive from TRBD1 or TRBD2 (5 bases each). The CDR3 consists of 15 residues. The germline V gene has CDR1 SNHLY and CDR2 FYNNEI. CDR3 loop: CASRGDRSGANVRTF. The CDR3, as DNA: TGTGCCAGCAGGGGGGACCGCTCTGGGGCCAACGTCCGGACTTTC. Filled out from reference TRBV2 and TRBJ2-6, the complete variable domain reads EPEVTQTPSHQVTQMGQEVILRCVPISNHLYFYWYRQILGQKVEFLVSFYNNEISEKSEIFDDQFSVERPDGSNFTLKIRSTKLEDSAMYFCASRGDRSGANVRTFGAGSRLTVL.

The chain employs TRBV6-2 or TRBV6-3 and TRBJ2-2; the D gene is possibly TRBD2 (5 bases). The CDR3 has 14 residues. Trimming took 6 bases from V and 1 from J, leaving 9 bases between them. Germline lookup yields CDR1 MNHEY and CDR2 SVGEGT. CDR3 amino acids: CASRLEGNTGELFF. CDR3 sequence (DNA): TGTGCCAGCAGACTCGAGGGGAACACCGGGGAGCTGTTTTTT.

This sequence joins TRBV12-3 or TRBV12-4 and TRBJ2-1, with 10 bases fitting TRBD2. V lost 5 bases and J lost 3; bases outside the gene matches: 7. CDR3 length equals 16 residues. Here the CDR3 reads CASSTTAGGYYNEQFF. CDR3 nucleotide sequence: TGTGCCAGCAGTACGACAGCGGGAGGGTACTACAATGAGCAGTTCTTC.

This clonotype has a handful of counts. At one of its ends the junction is not consistent with the germline gene, which may arise from a read error. This rearrangement joins TRBV6-2 or TRBV6-3 to TRBJ2-5; D not certain. The germline V gene encodes CDR1 MNHEY and CDR2 SVGEGT. The CDR3 sequence is 15 residues long. The CDR3 nucleotides are TGTGCCAGCAGCTACTCTACCCAGTGGGGAGAGACCCAGTACTTC. Translated: CASSYSTQWGETQYF.

This clonotype was seen many times. This sequence joins TRBV3-1 and TRBJ2-7, with 10 bases matching TRBD1. This CDR3 comprises 14 residues. V lost 4 bases to trimming and J lost 2 bases; unmatched junction nucleotides: 2. Germline lookup yields CDR1 LGHDT and CDR2 YNNKEL (reference sequence). CDR3 bases: TGTGCCAGCAGCCCGGGACAGGGGCCCTACGAGCAGTACTTC. Encoded protein: CASSPGQGPYEQYF.

The chain combines TRBV7-2 with TRBJ2-4; 13 nucleotides match TRBD2. The CDR3 runs 16 residues. With V trimmed by 5 bases and J by 7 bases, 8 bases remained unmatched. The germline V gene encodes CDR1 SGHTA and CDR2 FQGNSA. CDR3: CASSDRLAGGRNIQYF. The DNA of the CDR3 is TGTGCCAGCAGCGATAGACTAGCGGGAGGCCGGAACATTCAGTACTTC.

This clonotype appeared many times. The gene calls are TRBV9 and TRBJ2-1, with D unclear. Deletions cut 3 bases from V and 9 bases from J, with 13 bases between. Per the germline V gene, CDR1 is SGDLS and CDR2 is YYNGEE. The CDR3 runs to 13 residues. The CDR3 sequence: CASSDETTAEQFF. CDR3 bases: TGTGCCAGCAGCGACGAGACAACCGCTGAGCAGTTCTTC.

A word on this clonotype: Just one base apart from a much larger clone, this may be a read error. Because the CDR3 is missing its conserved closing phenylalanine or tryptophan, this is likely a read error. V usage is TRBV28 and J usage is TRBJ2-7, with 10 nucleotides matching TRBD2. There are 15 residues in the CDR3. V lost 5 bases, J lost 6 bases, and 10 bases stayed unmatched. Per germline, CDR1 MDHEN and CDR2 SYDVKM. The CDR3 loop reads CASSVQSGRALEQYL. For the CDR3, the DNA is TGTGCCAGCAGTGTGCAAAGCGGGAGGGCCCTCGAGCAGTACCTC.